This T cell receptor beta chain appears in the sequencing data of a study of shared clonotypes between healthy human individuals. The germline CDR1 and CDR2 sequences are MNHEY and SMNVEV (reference sequence). Trimming left V 0 bases short and J 7 bases short, with 9 bases between. The length of the CDR3 is 13 residues. This clone is a singleton in its sample. Measured with immunoSEQ multiplex PCR; TCRdb has only the in-frame clones, and not every one. This table has roughly 500,000 clones, over 65% appearing once. The sequencing input was PBMCs. The chain couples TRBV27 to TRBJ1-1; D ambiguous. This receptor was identified in a woman between 40 and 50 years old in good health. Some clones in this sample may be carry-over from other donors' samples. The CDR3 here is CASSLSSRSEAFF. The CDR3 region has the DNA TGTGCCAGCAGTTTATCGAGCAGGAGTGAAGCTTTCTTT.